The entry below gives a single T cell receptor (beta chain) sequence along with its context. Addition of UMIs with a 6-nucleotide sample barcode was achieved by template switching. For each CDR3 protein, TCRdb gives one entry from its re-call of the 5' RACE reads, without DNA. In all, the sample yields more than 300,000 distinct CDR3 sequences. The data were obtained in a study of monozygotic twins with inflammatory bowel disease. The CDR3 length is 13 residues. Germline-derived CDR1 and CDR2 are SGHAT and FQNNGV. The sequence was obtained from a human donor with ulcerative colitis or Crohn's disease, or a healthy co-twin of an affected twin (not recorded which). V gene TRBV11-2 combines with J gene TRBJ2-3; the TCRdb call, TRBD1, lacks DNA for checking. Input material: blood. The CDR3 region is CASSFRRGDTQYF.